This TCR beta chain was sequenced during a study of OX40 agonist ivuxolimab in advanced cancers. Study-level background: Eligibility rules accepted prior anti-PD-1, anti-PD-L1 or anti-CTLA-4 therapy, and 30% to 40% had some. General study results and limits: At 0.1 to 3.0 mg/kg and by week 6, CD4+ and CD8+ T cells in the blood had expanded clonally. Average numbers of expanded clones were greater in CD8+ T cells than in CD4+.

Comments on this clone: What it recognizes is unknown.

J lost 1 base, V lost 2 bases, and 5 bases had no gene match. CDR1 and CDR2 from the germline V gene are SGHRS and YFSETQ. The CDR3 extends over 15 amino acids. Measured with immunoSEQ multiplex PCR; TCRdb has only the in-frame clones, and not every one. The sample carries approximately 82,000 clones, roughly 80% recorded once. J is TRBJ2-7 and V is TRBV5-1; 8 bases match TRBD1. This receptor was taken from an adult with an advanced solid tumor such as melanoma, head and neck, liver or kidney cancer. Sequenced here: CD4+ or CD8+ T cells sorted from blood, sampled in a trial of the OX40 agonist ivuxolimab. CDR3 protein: CASSLGQGRSYEQYF. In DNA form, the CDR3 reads TGCGCCAGCAGCTTAGGACAGGGACGGTCCTACGAGCAGTACTTC.